The source of this TCR beta chain is a study of cytomegalovirus exposure and HLA in healthy donors (dated by TCRdb to 2016 to 2017). For the wider study: In an earlier analysis of roughly 590 of the donors, 250 to 350 Gb of sequence data and 100 million or so unique TCR beta sequences from roughly 200 million T cells were reported. Donor age, sex, ethnicity and CMV serostatus were collected together with the repertoire data. Across around 400 genotyped donors of the cohort, an average of about 220,000 unique TCR beta nucleotide sequences per donor were sequenced, and 15% to 20% of those sequences were non-productive. The study aimed to test whether cataloging public T cell receptors could reveal signatures of past pathogen exposure. High-throughput TCR immunosequencing, statistical association of individual TCRs with disease status, and machine learning were combined to predict cytomegalovirus infection status. Roughly 300 gigabases of sequencing data and approximately 92 million unique TCR sequences made up an early release that covered some 640 HLA-typed donors. A separate validation cohort of roughly 110 different subjects was used in addition to the 666-subject first cohort. Class I and class II HLA loci were covered by the typing at four-digit resolution. Every repertoire in the discovery cohort had been generated on one and the same sequencing platform. To decide whether each TCR beta V gene segment behaved as functional or pseudogenic, an earlier analysis of fewer than 750 of the donors relied on high-throughput TCR beta sequencing. The later analysis used no new phenotypic data to find candidate immune exposures, relying instead on TCR beta sequences and their occurrence across donors. The number of typed donors differed by locus: about 620-640 for A, B, C, DRB1 and DQB1; 500 to 550 for DQA1; over 600 for DPA1; and some 450 for DPB1. The T cell repertoires of around 730 subjects were profiled by immunosequencing and related to cytomegalovirus serostatus. In a later genetic analysis, genome-wide SNP genotypes for about three fifths of the roughly 670 donors were used, and that subset was treated as a discovery cohort. Four to six DR-DQ haplotypes were handled as single units for association and clustering, since linkage in the cohort was strong. The genetic ancestry cluster associated with self-reported Caucasian donors included about four fifths of the roughly 380 genotyped donors. To study patterns of TCR occurrence, a later analysis re-analyzed previously published TCR beta repertoires from several hundred donors and added high-resolution HLA genotyping. Paper-wide results and their limitations: It was suggested by the authors that the approach could potentially be generalized to other disease states and immunological phenotypes. According to a later genetic analysis, donors in an Asian-associated ancestry cluster had fewer N-insertions in productive TCRs than the approximately 700-donor mean. The sequencing pipeline was judged likely to have produced a cluster of highly shared sequence variants as a technical artifact. Some IMGT-functional V segments, including TRBV6-2 and TRBV6-3, could not be distinguished by the 87-base-pair reads and were therefore excluded. Roughly uniform sequencing depth across donors was assumed in presence/absence analyses, although this assumption may not hold. According to a later analysis, most CMV-associated TCR beta chains appeared to be HLA-restricted, and the HLA associations seemed to be driven largely by CMV exposure. Because HLA typing was missing for some donors at each locus, association tests included only the typed subset. The classifier was reported to diagnose cytomegalovirus status with high specificity and sensitivity in both the original cohort and the validation cohort. Most TCR sequences were observed very rarely across donors, whereas some public TCRs were present in many individuals. An association between a missense DCLRE1C variant and V-gene and J-gene trimming of TCR beta chains was found in a later genetic analysis and replicated in an independent cohort. Several of the top co-occurrence clusters appeared to be linked to parvovirus B19, influenza, CMV and Epstein-Barr virus, according to a later analysis. At a false discovery rate of 0.05, a later analysis linked 16,951 TCR beta sequences to specific HLA alleles. Correlated functional status among segregating V segments might reflect linkage disequilibrium, but an unknown experimental factor could not be ruled out. This cohort had only TCR beta chains sequenced, and the lack of alpha or paired-chain data limited which features could be detected. The study gave a list of over 150 TCR beta chains associated with cytomegalovirus. In a later analysis, HLA-associated TCR beta chains were found to be more clonally expanded and to have lower generation probabilities than equally common non-associated chains. In a later analysis, TCR association rates were found to vary across HLA loci, with the most associated TCRs seen for DRB1 alleles and the fewest for HLA-C alleles. A further reported finding was that TCR beta sequences accurately predicted the HLA-A and HLA-B alleles for most subjects in the first cohort. When HLA alleles, especially DR and DQ, strongly co-occurred, TCR associations were difficult to assign to individual alleles. Because counts were too low, fewer than 20 rarely observed V segments, including chromosome 9 orphons, were excluded from the earlier analysis of 587 of the donors. Broadly in line with IMGT annotations, most TCR beta V segments showed up in productive rearrangements about 87% or about 30% of the time in an earlier analysis of several hundred of the donors. In vitro tests confirmed that a few of the cytomegalovirus-associated TCR beta chains recognize cytomegalovirus antigens. Immune exposure information for the cohort was limited to CMV serostatus.

Regarding this clone: The target of this receptor is not known. The junction shows a germline mismatch at one end, possibly a read error.

In total, 666 healthy bone marrow donors made up the cohort. At the time of sampling, every cohort member was nominally healthy, though immune exposures that went unrecorded were likely present. The donor was CMV seronegative and was included in the group of over 300 seronegative cohort members. A peripheral blood sample was provided by each donor, and peripheral blood mononuclear cells were used for TCR beta sequencing. The Qiagen DNeasy Blood Extraction Kit was used to extract genomic DNA from the blood cell samples. To prepare the library, the immunoSEQ multiplex PCR assay was applied. For the multiplex PCR, a mixture combining 60 forward primers for TCR Vbeta segments and 13 reverse primers for TCR Jbeta segments was used. The CDR3 region of rearranged TCR beta genes was amplified from genomic DNA with a multiplex PCR assay. On the Illumina HiSeq System, the amplified TCR beta libraries were sequenced as 87-base-pair reads. Per the source publication's procedure: A later analysis counted about 80 million unique TCR beta chains across the 650 to 800 repertoires, and approximately 11 million of these chains were shared by at least two donors. Raw reads were error-corrected and collapsed into unique sequences with a nearest-neighbor algorithm that merged closely related sequences to remove PCR and sequencing errors. To assign V, D and J gene segments, CDR3 sequences were aligned to IMGT reference sequences. Each retained sequence needed at least a six-nucleotide match to both a V gene segment and a J gene segment. Rearrangements were called productive when the CDR3 lacked stop codons and stayed in frame with V and J; all others were non-productive. CDR3 was defined according to IMGT convention as the region running from the second conserved V-encoded cysteine to the conserved J-encoded phenylalanine. The earlier analysis of some 600 of the donors excluded sequences that lacked an unambiguous match to a single V gene segment. In an earlier analysis of a few hundred of the donors, V segments were called functional above 56.7% productive rearrangements and were called segregating when the between-donor standard deviation exceeded 5%. A statistical classification framework was built for diagnosing cytomegalovirus status from the catalog of TCR beta chain sequences. V and J gene assignment, in a later analysis, came from comparing TCR nucleotide sequences with IMGT/GENE-DB human TR gene sequences. In a later analysis, CDR3 sequences and most-parsimonious VDJ recombination scenarios were assigned using the TCRdist pipeline. In a later analysis, each TCR beta chain was defined by its CDR3 amino acid sequence together with its V-gene family, and reads without a unique V-gene family were excluded. To address suspected cross-contamination and a sequencing artifact, a later analysis removed a few hundred highly shared, low-generation-probability nucleotide sequences. In a later analysis, a clonal expansion index for each public chain was calculated from normalized within-repertoire ranks of inferred template counts. A later analysis computed generation probabilities with a VDJ recombination model fitted to out-of-frame rearrangements, and checked the results against IGoR. In a later analysis, TCR-TCR, TCR-HLA and TCR-CMV co-occurrence was scored with hypergeometric tests, and a repertoire-size bias correction was applied to TCR pairs. In a later analysis, false discovery rates were estimated by permuting HLA or CMV assignments 20 times. In a later analysis, co-occurring TCRs were grouped using DBSCAN, and TCRdist sequence similarity was added for clustering within HLA-allele-positive subsets. Repertoires with fewer than 30,000 or more than 120,000 public chains, plus five repertoires with anomalous nucleotide sharing, were excluded from co-occurrence clustering. TCRdb re-hosts the immuneACCESS table, in-frame sequences only. Its copies lack some clones; in the studies checked, an unresolved V gene accounts for under half of them, and the cause for the rest is not known. The DNA gave D and trimming, while V, J and clone size come from that table. The sample yields over 150,000 clones; roughly 72% were counted once. Of the sample, roughly 2% falls within the top ten clones.

CDR1 SGHRS and CDR2 YFSETQ were looked up in the germline V gene. CDR3 length: 16 amino acids, cysteine to phenylalanine. Solely the CDR3 DNA is kept, with 48 bases framed from the first base. Recombination joined TRBV5-1 with TRBJ1-6; 7 central bases correspond to TRBD1. This sequence originates from a man aged 30-40 years in good health and CMV-seronegative. The sequenced sample was PBMCs. The DNA sequence reads TGCGCCAGCAGCTTGGATAGCGGGACAGATAATTCACCCCTCAACTTT. It specifies CASSLDSGTDNSPLNF.